The 26 T cell receptor beta chains below were found in one sample sequenced in a study of blood T cells in healthy people across ages. Using a J-beta primer mix together with a sample-barcoded 5' primer, a second PCR was run for roughly 6 to 12 cycles. TCRdb used MiXCR to reprocess the 5' RACE reads, holding one entry per CDR3 protein. This table has roughly 1.6 million distinct CDR3 sequences, about 32% appearing once. Sequencing was performed on blood. Source of these receptors: a woman in her 30s in good health.

V gene TRBV27 combines with J gene TRBJ2-1; D gene unclear. Germline values: CDR1 MNHEY, CDR2 SMNVEV (reference sequence). This CDR3 region has 13 residues. The chain's CDR3 is CTTSGGSYNEQFF. CDR3 coding DNA: TGTACCACATCGGGTGGCTCCTACAATGAGCAGTTCTTC.

This sequence joins TRBV12-3 or TRBV12-4 and TRBJ1-1; D is unclear. The CDR3 contains 15 residues. V lost 3 bases and J lost 6, with 17 bases in between. The CDR3 sequence is CASSLYRESFPEAFF. Here the CDR3 DNA reads TGTGCCAGCAGTTTGTACAGAGAATCCTTTCCTGAAGCTTTCTTT.

The table lists this clonotype with a few counts. The rearrangement uses TRBV7-2 and TRBJ1-1, with D tentatively TRBD1 (5 bases). The V end lost 0 bases, the J end lost 4 bases, and 15 bases lay between the germline ends. The CDR3 length is 16 residues. The germline V gene encodes CDR1 SGHTA and CDR2 FQGNSA. CDR3 sequence: CASSLATGLRGTEAFF. The CDR3 DNA is TGTGCCAGCAGCTTAGCAACTGGACTGAGGGGCACTGAAGCTTTCTTT.

This clonotype was detected ten times or more. The chain joins TRBV28 to TRBJ2-7; 7 bases are a match to TRBD1. The CDR3 contains 13 residues. Germline trimming cut 5 bases from V and 3 bases from J; bases unmatched to any gene: 4. Germline values: CDR1 MDHEN, CDR2 SYDVKM. The CDR3 region is CASSGQVSYEQYF. The CDR3 DNA reads TGTGCCAGCAGTGGACAGGTCAGCTACGAGCAGTACTTC. The entire variable domain, with the rest obtained from reference TRBV28 and TRBJ2-7, is as follows: DVKVTQSSRYLVKRTGEKVFLECVQDMDHENMFWYRQDPGLGLRLIYFSYDVKMKEKGDIPEGYSVSREKKERFSLILESASTNQTSMYLCASSGQVSYEQYFGPGTRLTVT.

The sample holds many counts of this clonotype. The J gene is TRBJ2-7, the V gene TRBV13, with a tentative D call TRBD1 (5 bases). Germline values: CDR1 PRHDT, CDR2 FYEKMQ (reference sequence). The CDR3 is 13 residues long. V dropped 0 bases and J dropped 6 bases, with 9 bases sitting between them. CDR3 amino acids: CASSLGGAAEQYF. CDR3 coding DNA: TGTGCCAGCAGCTTAGGAGGGGCAGCCGAGCAGTACTTC.

This clonotype occurred a few times. The CDR3 DNA sequence: TGTGCCAGCAGTTACGACCTGGGGGACGGGGAGGGCGATGAGCAGTTCTTC. Protein: CASSYDLGDGEGDEQFF. V is TRBV6-6 and J is TRBJ2-1; 7 nucleotides line up with TRBD2. The germline gives CDR1 MNHNY, CDR2 SVGAGI (reference sequence). CDR3 length: 17 residues. Trimming removed 2 bases from V and 8 bases from J; junction bases left unmatched: 15.

The V call is TRBV27, the J call TRBJ2-1, with a tentative D call TRBD1 (5 bases). Trimming took 5 bases from V and 6 from J, leaving 20 bases between them. Germline V gene lookup returns CDR1 MNHEY and CDR2 SMNVEV (reference sequence). The CDR3 extends over 16 amino acids. CDR3 DNA: TGTGCCAGCAGTCCGGACCTCTTGGGCAGGGCCAATGAGCAGTTCTTC. It specifies CASSPDLLGRANEQFF.

This clonotype has at least ten counts. A much larger clone is a single base away; this may be a read error. The V call is TRBV7-9, the J call TRBJ2-5, with no clear D. There are 11 residues in the CDR3. The V gene's germline CDR1 is SEHNR and CDR2 FQNEAQ (reference sequence). Trimming removed 7 bases from V and 4 bases from J, with 7 bases in between. CDR3 amino acids: CASTQGETQYF. DNA of the CDR3: TGTGCCAGCACCCAAGGAGAGACCCAGTACTTC. The full variable domain, its missing parts supplied by reference TRBV7-9 and TRBJ2-5, is DTGVSQNPRHKITKRGQNVTFRCDPISEHNRLYWYRQTLGQGPEFLTYFQNEAQLEKSRLLSDRFSAERPKGSFSTLEIQRTEQGDSAMYLCASTQGETQYFGPGTRLLVL.

The chain has TRBV9 and TRBJ2-1, with D possibly matching TRBD1 (5 bases). V lost 3 bases and J 3 bases, leaving 16 bases between the germline ends. This CDR3 spans 16 amino acids. CDR1 and CDR2 from the germline V gene are SGDLS and YYNGEE. The CDR3 nucleotides are TGTGCCAGCAGCGCCCTTGGCAGGGCATACTACAATGAGCAGTTCTTC. The encoded protein is CASSALGRAYYNEQFF.

V usage is TRBV6-5 and J usage is TRBJ1-6; no clear D. Germline-derived CDR1 and CDR2 are MNHEY and SVGAGI. Trimming removed 10 bases at V and 8 bases at J, with 15 bases between. CDR3 length: 13 amino acids. The CDR3, as DNA: TGTGCCACCTCAACCGAGGGTCATTCACCCCTCCACTTT. It specifies CATSTEGHSPLHF.

This clonotype showed up just a few times. This rearrangement joins TRBV4-1 to TRBJ1-4; 8 nucleotides line up with TRBD1. The CDR3 runs 18 residues. The germline V gene encodes CDR1 MGHRA and CDR2 YSYEKL. V dropped 2 bases and J dropped 0; count of bases not matched to a gene: 8. The CDR3 DNA reads TGCGCCAGCAGCCAACCTCGGGCAGGGGGCTCAACTAATGAAAAACTGTTTTTT. It codes for CASSQPRAGGSTNEKLFF.

This chain connects TRBV10-1 to TRBJ2-7, with D tentatively TRBD1 (6 bases). The V gene lost 6 bases and the J gene lost 3 bases, with 24 bases spanning the gap. There are 17 residues in the CDR3. CDR1 WNHNN and CDR2 SYGVQD come from the germline V gene (reference sequence). This chain's CDR3 is CASSSSGRGQGNYEQYF. The DNA of the CDR3 is TGCGCCAGCAGCTCCTCCGGAAGGGGCCAGGGGAACTACGAGCAGTACTTC.

This clonotype has a handful of counts. The CDR3 here is CASSFGVGSEAFF. The CDR3 DNA reads as TGTGCCAGCAGTTTTGGGGTAGGCTCTGAAGCTTTCTTT. The rearrangement links TRBV7-9 to TRBJ1-1, with D hard to call. Trimming shortened V by 6 bases and J by 6 bases, and 14 bases separated the two germline ends. CDR1 and CDR2 (germline): SEHNR, FQNEAQ (reference sequence). This CDR3 is 13 amino acids long.

On this clonotype: A read error is possible here, since a much larger clone lies one base away. V usage is TRBV20-1 and J usage is TRBJ2-5, with unresolved D. The CDR3 consists of 11 residues. Trimming pared 1 base from V and 11 bases from J, leaving 11 bases between. Per the germline V gene, CDR1 is DFQATT and CDR2 is SNEGSKA (reference sequence). Here the CDR3 DNA reads TGCAGTGCTAGAGCCCCACACGTGCAGTACTTC. Amino acid sequence: CSARAPHVQYF.

The sample holds many counts of this clonotype. V gene TRBV20-1 combines with J gene TRBJ2-7; no reliable D call. V lost 0 bases, J lost 4 bases, and 16 bases lay in between. The CDR3 covers 15 residues. Germline V gene data show CDR1 as DFQATT and CDR2 as SNEGSKA (reference sequence). In DNA form, the CDR3 reads TGCAGTGCTAGAGATTCTGCACTACCTAAATACGAGCAGTACTTC. Translating it yields CSARDSALPKYEQYF.

In its sample, this clonotype was seen many times. The genes are TRBV4-2 and TRBJ2-7; 7 positions agree with TRBD1. CDR1 and CDR2 from the germline V gene are LGHNA and YNFKEQ. J lost 3 bases, V lost 3 bases, and 5 bases had no gene match. There are 14 residues in the CDR3. CDR3 DNA: TGTGCCAGCAGCCATAACAGGGGTCACTACGAGCAGTACTTC. Translating it yields CASSHNRGHYEQYF.

The gene calls are TRBV29-1 and TRBJ2-3, with 10 bases that match TRBD2. The CDR3 loop spans 15 amino acids. V trimming: 1 base; J trimming: 6 bases; junction bases outside the gene matches: 7. Per the germline V gene, CDR1 is SQVTM and CDR2 is ANQGSEA. The CDR3, as DNA: TGCAGCGTTGAAGTGAGCGGGGGGGCCAGTGATACGCAGTATTTT. Protein sequence: CSVEVSGGASDTQYF.

The V gene is TRBV28, the J gene TRBJ2-3; the D is unclear. The germline gives CDR1 MDHEN, CDR2 SYDVKM. Trimming shortened V by 3 bases and J by 0 bases, and 10 bases separated the two germline ends. There are 15 residues in the CDR3. The DNA for the CDR3 is TGTGCCAGCAGTTTGACCCCTCCCAGCACAGATACGCAGTATTTT. Encoded protein: CASSLTPPSTDTQYF. Combining the CDR3 with reference TRBV28 and TRBJ2-3 gives the whole variable domain DVKVTQSSRYLVKRTGEKVFLECVQDMDHENMFWYRQDPGLGLRLIYFSYDVKMKEKGDIPEGYSVSREKKERFSLILESASTNQTSMYLCASSLTPPSTDTQYFGPGTRLTVL.

The V call is TRBV7-2, the J call TRBJ1-1, with D possibly being TRBD1 (5 bases). The CDR3 has 14 amino acids. V was pared by 2 bases and J by 4 bases, with 11 bases between. Germline V CDR1 and CDR2: SGHTA, FQGNSA. The chain's CDR3 is CASSLMPRGTEAFF. The DNA of the CDR3 is TGTGCCAGCAGCTTAATGCCTAGGGGCACTGAAGCTTTCTTT.

V usage is TRBV6-1 and J usage is TRBJ2-7, with 8 bases that match TRBD2. Germline CDR1 is MNHNS and CDR2 is SASEGT. Unmatched junction bases numbered 12, after V lost 3 bases and J lost 2 bases. There are 17 residues in the CDR3. The DNA for the CDR3 is TGTGCCAGCAGTGATTACTTATCTAGCGGGCAGACCTACGAGCAGTACTTC. Translated, it gives CASSDYLSSGQTYEQYF.

This clonotype appeared a single time. The CDR3 spells CASSLNQGLINEQYF. In DNA form, the CDR3 reads TGTGCCAGCAGCTTAAACCAAGGACTAATCAATGAGCAGTACTTC. The chain links TRBV7-3 to TRBJ2-5, with D possibly TRBD2 on 6 matching bases. V was pared by 1 base and J by 11 bases, with 20 bases between. From germline, CDR1 is SGHTA and CDR2 FQGTGA. This CDR3 has 15 amino acids.

A note on this clonotype: A much larger clonotype is one base distant, so this may be a read error. J is TRBJ2-6 and V is TRBV10-3; 9 bases line up with TRBD1. Per germline, CDR1 ENHRY and CDR2 SYGVKD. The CDR3 length is 16 residues. The CDR3 nucleotides are TGTGCCATCAGTGCCGGGACAGGGACTGGGGCCAGCGTCCTGACTTTC. It encodes CAISAGTGTGASVLTF.

This clonotype was counted a few times. V and J are TRBV20-1 and TRBJ2-1; the match to TRBD1 covers 9 bases. Germline V CDR1 and CDR2: DFQATT, SNEGSKA (reference sequence). V lost 0 bases, J lost 8 bases, and 8 bases stayed unmatched. The CDR3 is 15 residues long. CDR3 nucleotide sequence: TGCAGTGCTAGAGAGGGAACAGGGGGCGCGGATGAGCAGTTCTTC. It is translated as CSAREGTGGADEQFF.

This clonotype was seen repeatedly, ten times or more. V usage is TRBV4-2 and J usage is TRBJ2-5; D could derive from TRBD1 or TRBD2 (7 bases each). V lost 4 bases and J 4 bases, leaving 16 bases between the germline ends. Germline V gives CDR1 LGHNA, CDR2 YNFKEQ. This CDR3 comprises 15 residues. The CDR3 coding sequence is TGTGCCAGCAGCCGAGGGGGCGGGGGCTCAGAGACCCAGTACTTC. It is translated as CASSRGGGGSETQYF.

Note on this clonotype: Mismatch with germline at one junction end may stem from a read error. V is TRBV5-6 and J is TRBJ2-7; 11 bases are a match to TRBD2. The J call may be faulty, since TRBJ2-5 better matches the DNA end. The germline V gene has CDR1 SGHDT and CDR2 YYEEEE. This CDR3 contains 16 residues. The CDR3 spells CACSWVASGRKETQYF. The CDR3 DNA reads as TGTGCCTGCAGCTGGGTTGCTAGCGGGAGGAAAGAGACCCAGTACTTC.

V usage is TRBV6-6 and J usage is TRBJ2-1; D possibly corresponds to TRBD1 (5 bases). CDR1 is MNHNY and CDR2 is SVGAGI in the germline V gene (reference sequence). V lost 5 bases and J 7 bases, leaving 12 bases between the germline ends. This CDR3 spans 13 amino acids. DNA for the CDR3: TGTGCCAGCAGTCACATCGACAGAAATGAGCAGTTCTTC. It is translated as CASSHIDRNEQFF.